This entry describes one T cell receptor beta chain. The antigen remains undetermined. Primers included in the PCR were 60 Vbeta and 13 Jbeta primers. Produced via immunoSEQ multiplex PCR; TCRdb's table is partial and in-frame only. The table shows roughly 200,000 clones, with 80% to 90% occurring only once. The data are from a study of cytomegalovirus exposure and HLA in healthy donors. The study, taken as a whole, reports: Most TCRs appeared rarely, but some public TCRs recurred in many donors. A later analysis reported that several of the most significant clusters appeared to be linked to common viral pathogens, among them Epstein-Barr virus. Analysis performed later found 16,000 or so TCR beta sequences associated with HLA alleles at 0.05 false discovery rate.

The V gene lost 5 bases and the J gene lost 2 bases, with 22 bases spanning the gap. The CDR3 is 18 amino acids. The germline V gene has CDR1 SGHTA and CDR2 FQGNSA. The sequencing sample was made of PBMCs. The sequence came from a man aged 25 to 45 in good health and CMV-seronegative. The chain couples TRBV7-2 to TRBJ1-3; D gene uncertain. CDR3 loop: CASSPQPAGVRAGNTIYF. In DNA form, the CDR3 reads TGTGCCAGCAGCCCCCAACCAGCCGGGGTAAGGGCTGGAAACACCATATATTTT.